This TCR beta chain derives from a study of identical twins' blood T cells. General study points: Twins shared more top CDR3 clonotypes than unrelated donors did.

Original processing methods: Each donor had about 90,000 to nearly 550,000 clonotypes. Using its own MiXCR run on the 5' RACE reads, TCRdb lists one record per CDR3 protein. TCRdb's processing, not the authors' own work, is the source of the V and J calls. Here the sample spans fewer than 450,000 distinct CDR3 sequences, under 30% being singletons. The CDR3 runs 15 residues. CDR1 and CDR2 (germline): MNHNY, SVGAGI (reference sequence). V was cut by 5 bases and J by 0 bases, with 11 bases left in between. The donors were healthy female monozygous twins, three pairs in total. A word on this clonotype: Its specificity is unknown.

The J gene is TRBJ2-1, the V gene TRBV6-6; D is uncertain. The sequence came from a woman aged 18 to 55 in good health. The sample taken for sequencing was PBMCs. CDR3 region: CASSGYRGSYNEQFF. DNA of the CDR3: TGTGCCAGCAGTGGATACAGAGGCTCCTACAATGAGCAGTTCTTC.